This passage covers 16 T cell receptor beta chains from one sample sequenced in a study of blood T cell repertoires in COVID-19. Sequencing was performed with immunoSEQ multiplex PCR; in TCRdb, only in-frame clones are kept and a portion is missing. The sample yields about 63,000 clones, about four fifths seen once. Source material: peripheral blood. The source is a human donor in a cohort sampled during active COVID-19.

The CDR3 sequence: CARSRRVYEQYF. The DNA for the CDR3 is TGTGCCAGAAGTCGTAGAGTCTACGAGCAGTACTTC. The chain has TRBV7-5 and TRBJ2-7; the D call in the table, TRBD2, was not verified against the DNA. TRBV7-5 is given as a pseudogene. CDR3 length: 12 amino acids.

The V gene is TRBV5-1, the J gene TRBJ2-1; maybe TRBD2 (6 bases). This CDR3 contains 11 residues. Between the trimmed V and J ends, which lost 2 bases and 16 bases, there was a span of 13 bases. From germline, CDR1 is SGHRS and CDR2 YFSETQ. This CDR3 reads CASSFGGSPFF. For the CDR3, the DNA is TGCGCCAGCAGCTTTGGGGGGAGTCCTTTCTTC.

The chain employs TRBV2 and TRBJ2-2; 7 positions match TRBD1. V gave up 6 bases and J gave up 6 bases; unmatched junction bases: 4. Looked up from germline, CDR1 is SNHLY and CDR2 is FYNNEI. The CDR3 has 13 amino acids. The chain's CDR3 is CASSQRGPGELFF. CDR3 nucleotide sequence: TGTGCCAGCAGCCAAAGGGGGCCCGGGGAGCTGTTTTTT.

The chain carries TRBV5-4 and TRBJ2-1; 7 bases match TRBD2. From germline, CDR1 is SGHNT and CDR2 YYREEE (reference sequence). The CDR3 consists of 15 residues. Losses at the gene ends were 2 bases for V and 0 bases for J; bases not matched to a gene: 2. The CDR3 bases are TGTGCCAGCAGCTTCGGGGGGAGCTCCTACAATGAGCAGTTCTTC. The encoded protein is CASSFGGSSYNEQFF.

The genes are TRBV5-1 and TRBJ2-7; 11 bases fit TRBD2. J was trimmed by 0 bases and V by 4 bases; bases with no gene match: 6. From germline, CDR1 is SGHRS and CDR2 YFSETQ. This CDR3 contains 16 residues. The CDR3 nucleotides are TGCGCCAGCAGCATACTAGCGGGAGACCTCTCCTACGAGCAGTACTTC. Protein sequence: CASSILAGDLSYEQYF.

The chain recombines TRBV4-2 with TRBJ2-7; 12 nucleotides line up with TRBD2. Germline loops: CDR1 LGHNA, CDR2 YNFKEQ. The CDR3 contains 16 residues. Unmatched junction bases numbered 10, after V lost 4 bases and J lost 6 bases. In DNA form, the CDR3 reads TGTGCCAGCAGCCCTAGGACTAGCGGGATAGTAGGCGAGCAGTACTTC. Protein sequence: CASSPRTSGIVGEQYF.

This chain uses TRBV18 with TRBJ2-5, with D possibly TRBD1 on 6 matching bases. Germline V gene lookup returns CDR1 KGHSH and CDR2 LQKENI. The CDR3 has 13 amino acids. V lost 6 bases to trimming and J lost 1 base, with 9 bases between them. The CDR3 nucleotides are TGTGCCAGCTCTCCGGACAGCCAAGAGACCCAGTACTTC. This encodes CASSPDSQETQYF.

V gene TRBV11-1 combines with J gene TRBJ1-6; TRBD1 matches at 7 bases. Germline-derived CDR1 and CDR2 are SGHAT and FQDESV (reference sequence). V dropped 4 bases and J dropped 7; count of bases not matched to a gene: 13. The CDR3 is made up of 17 amino acids. CDR3 DNA: TGTGCCAGCAGCTCAGCAAAAACACAGGGGCGGAATTCACCCCTCCACTTT. Protein: CASSSAKTQGRNSPLHF.

The V call is TRBV4-1, the J call TRBJ1-2; D gene ambiguous. Germline CDR1 reads MGHRA; CDR2 reads YSYEKL. Trimming removed 3 bases at V and 2 bases at J, with 13 bases between. The CDR3 extends over 15 amino acids. CDR3 sequence reads: CASSQDAGNNYGYTF. Here the CDR3 DNA reads TGCGCCAGCAGCCAGGATGCCGGGAACAACTATGGCTACACCTTC.

This rearrangement joins TRBV19 to TRBJ2-2; 7 bases match TRBD1. The CDR3 extends over 15 amino acids. Germline loops: CDR1 LNHDA, CDR2 SQIVND (reference sequence). The J segment lost 0 bases and the V segment lost 6 bases, leaving 4 bases of the junction unmatched. The CDR3 reads CASRPTGSNTGELFF. CDR3 bases: TGTGCCAGTAGGCCGACAGGGTCGAACACCGGGGAGCTGTTTTTT.

This rearrangement joins TRBV5-4 to TRBJ2-2, with unresolved D. Germline CDR1 is SGHNT and CDR2 is YYREEE (reference sequence). The CDR3 spans 17 residues. The germline V and J ends were trimmed by 4 bases and 4 bases, with 20 bases remaining between them. The CDR3 coding sequence is TGTGCCAGCAGCGCCGGAATCGCGGAAATTGCCACCGGGGAGCTGTTTTTT. Residues: CASSAGIAEIATGELFF.

V usage is TRBV18 and J usage is TRBJ2-7, with D maybe TRBD2 (6 bases). The CDR3 sequence is 16 residues long. Germline V gene sequence: CDR1 KGHSH, CDR2 LQKENI. V was cut by 1 base and J by 4 bases, with 17 bases left in between. For the CDR3, the DNA is TGTGCCAGCTCACCACGGAGGGAGCGTTTAGGGTACGAGCAGTACTTC. Translated: CASSPRRERLGYEQYF.

CDR3 amino acids: CASSQQADSGVDTQYF. CDR3 coding DNA: TGCGCCAGCAGCCAACAAGCGGACAGCGGTGTGGATACGCAGTATTTT. The rearrangement joins TRBV4-1 to TRBJ2-3; possibly TRBD1 for D (6 bases). The CDR3 runs to 16 residues. Trimming pared 2 bases from V and 6 bases from J, leaving 18 bases between. Germline lookup yields CDR1 MGHRA and CDR2 YSYEKL.

About this clone: The junction does not match germline at one end; this may be a read error. The J gene is TRBJ2-1, the V gene TRBV7-7, with 8 bases identical to TRBD2. This CDR3 has 15 residues. The germline CDR1 and CDR2 sequences are SSHAT and FNYEAQ (reference sequence). The CDR3: CASSLGLDSYNEQFF. The DNA of the CDR3 is TGTGCTAGCAGCCTGGGACTAGACTCCTACAATGAGCAGTTCTTC.

The CDR3 reads CASSLPQGATPTEAFF. The CDR3 region has the DNA TGTGCCAGTAGCCTCCCTCAGGGGGCTACTCCAACTGAAGCTTTCTTT. This rearrangement joins TRBV19 to TRBJ1-1; 8 bases fit TRBD1. J gave up 5 bases and V 6 bases, and 14 bases lay outside the gene matches. The germline CDR1 and CDR2 sequences are LNHDA and SQIVND (reference sequence). This CDR3 has 16 residues.

The chain joins TRBV10-3 to TRBJ1-1, with TRBD1 matching 10 bases. V shed 9 bases, J shed 5 bases, and the junction held 3 bases outside the gene matches. Germline CDR1 ENHRY, CDR2 SYGVKD. CDR3 length: 12 residues. CDR3 sequence reads: CAIRTGGTEAFF. The CDR3 DNA is TGTGCCATTAGGACAGGGGGTACTGAAGCTTTCTTT.